The source of this TCR beta chain is a study of T cell responses to AZD1222 COVID-19 vaccine. Whole-study findings and limits: A reported finding is that nearly half of spike-specific TCRs target unmutated variant regions. Elevations in Spike-specific TCR breadth and depth followed administration of two AZD1222 doses.

Regarding this clone: What it binds is unknown.

Method: immunoSEQ multiplex PCR; TCRdb's copy keeps in-frame clones and lacks some. Of 150,000 or so clones detected, roughly nine tenths appear once; the ten largest clones hold 5.1%. Germline V gene lookup returns CDR1 KGHSH and CDR2 LQKENI. CDR3 size: 17 residues. J lost 4 bases, V lost 8 bases, and 13 bases had no gene match. The receptor comes from an adult in good health. V is TRBV18 and J is TRBJ2-1, with 11 nucleotides matching TRBD1. Sequencing used peripheral blood, obtained on day 0 of AZD1222 vaccination. Here the CDR3 reads CASPMEKGTGGYNEQFF. The CDR3, as DNA: TGTGCCAGCCCGATGGAAAAAGGGACAGGGGGGTACAATGAGCAGTTCTTC.